The clone carrying this T cell receptor beta chain was observed at least ten times. The ends lost 6 bases at V and 3 bases at J; junction bases unmatched: 5. Germline CDR1 and CDR2: SEHNR and FQNEAQ (reference sequence). The CDR3 contains 14 residues. Assay used: immunoSEQ multiplex PCR; TCRdb lists only in-frame clones, some missing. The table includes roughly 250,000 clones, 80% to 90% detected once. This sample stems from a study of blood T cell repertoires in COVID-19. Across the whole study: In each case, the material was cDNA or gDNA derived from T cells, B-cell-depleted T cells, or PBMCs.

Those who participated ranged in age from about 18 to 89 years and resided in some 24 US areas. Cohort assignment relied on participant-reported clinical history. A COVID-19 case had been met by exposed participants during the 2 weeks before study entry. The chain is built from TRBV7-9 and TRBJ1-5, with TRBD1 matching 7 bases. The sequenced sample was PBMCs or T cells enriched from blood (not recorded which). The TCR originated in a woman aged 40 to 50 who had been exposed to COVID-19. CDR3 in DNA: TGTGCCAGCAGTCCCGGGACAGCCAATCAGCCCCAGCATTTT. The encoded protein is CASSPGTANQPQHF.